Presented here are 28 T cell receptor beta chains from one specimen sequenced in a study of shared clonotypes between healthy human individuals (dated by TCRdb to 2018 to 2021). Library creation used the immunoSEQ multiplex PCR assay. The source is immuneACCESS, and TCRdb retained only in-frame sequences with V and J called. Part of the clones is not carried over; for the studies checked, unresolved V genes explain less than half of this, and the remainder is unexplained. For this sample the table gives around 1.1 million clones, of which about 84% were detected only once. Of the sample, roughly 0.57% falls within the top ten clones. The sample consisted of memory CD4+ T cells from PBMCs. The cell subset or site label of this sample denotes: CD45RA-negative fraction. These receptors originate from a young man in good health. Some clones in this sample may be carry-over from other donors' samples.

V usage is TRBV28 and J usage is TRBJ2-2; 7 nucleotides align to TRBD1. Unmatched junction bases numbered 6, after V lost 5 bases and J lost 0 bases. Looked up from germline, CDR1 is MDHEN and CDR2 is SYDVKM. This CDR3 spans 16 amino acids. In DNA form, the CDR3 reads TGTGCCAGCAGTGACGGACAGGCCGCGAACACCGGGGAGCTGTTTTTT. This gives the protein CASSDGQAANTGELFF.

A remark on this clone: A much larger clone is a single base away; this may be a read error. The same CDR3 also results from other DNA sequences found in this sample. V gene TRBV7-9 combines with J gene TRBJ2-1, with 13 bases aligning to TRBD2. Germline V CDR1 and CDR2: SEHNR, FQNEAQ (reference sequence). The V gene end was trimmed by 5 bases and the J gene end by 6 bases; junction bases not matched to a gene: 4. This CDR3 has 15 amino acids. The DNA of the CDR3 is TGTGCCAGCAGCCAAACTAGCGGGAGGGCCAATGAGCAGTTCTTC. Amino acids: CASSQTSGRANEQFF.

This clone came up a few times. The V and J genes are TRBV28 and TRBJ1-2; no definite D call. V was shortened by 4 bases and J by 7 bases, with 10 bases between the two germline ends. The CDR3 consists of 12 residues. Germline V gene sequence: CDR1 MDHEN, CDR2 SYDVKM. CDR3 residues: CASSSRAGGYTF. Here the CDR3 DNA reads TGTGCCAGCAGTTCTAGGGCCGGTGGCTACACCTTC.

Of note for this clone: The same CDR3 arises from other DNA sequences in this sample as well. This rearrangement joins TRBV28 to TRBJ2-7; TRBD2 matches at 7 bases. V shed 6 bases, J shed 5 bases, and the junction held 7 bases outside the gene matches. Germline CDR1 reads MDHEN; CDR2 reads SYDVKM. CDR3 length: 13 amino acids. The CDR3 loop is CASSPTSYHEQYF. The CDR3 coding sequence is TGTGCCAGCAGCCCGACTAGCTACCACGAGCAGTACTTC.

The chain recombines TRBV7-2 with TRBJ2-7; 7 bases are a match to TRBD2. The CDR3 contains 16 residues. V lost 5 bases and J lost 4; bases outside the gene matches: 14. The germline V gene has CDR1 SGHTA and CDR2 FQGNSA. CDR3: CASSLRGVTEPYEQYF. The CDR3 DNA reads TGTGCCAGCAGCCTACGGGGGGTGACTGAGCCATACGAGCAGTACTTC.

The chain links TRBV14 to TRBJ2-6, with 8 bases that match TRBD1. Germline V CDR1 and CDR2: SGHDN, FVKESK. This CDR3 contains 19 residues. The junction had 18 bases not matched to a gene; V was cut back by 7 bases and J by 4 bases. Written as DNA, the CDR3 is TGTGCCAGCAAGAGAACCCAGGGACAGGTAGAGTCAGGGGCCAACGTCCTGACTTTC. It translates to CASKRTQGQVESGANVLTF.

Note on this clone: A read error likely explains this, since a far larger clone differs by one base. Other DNA sequences in the same sample also yield this CDR3. This chain connects TRBV5-4 to TRBJ2-3; D unclear. This CDR3 region has 13 residues. Germline CDR1 is SGHNT and CDR2 is YYREEE (reference sequence). With 0 bases removed from V and 1 base from J, the gap between germline ends came to 3 bases. The CDR3 protein is CASSLAGTDTQYF. CDR3 nucleotide sequence: TGTGCCAGCAGCTTGGCGGGCACAGATACGCAGTATTTT.

The genes are TRBV5-5 and TRBJ2-3, with no clear D. The CDR3 extends over 12 amino acids. Germline-derived CDR1 and CDR2 are SGHKS and YYEKEE (reference sequence). Trimming removed 6 bases at V and 2 bases at J, with 7 bases between. DNA for the CDR3: TGTGCCAGCAACCACTTCACAGATACGCAGTATTTT. As protein: CASNHFTDTQYF.

This clone has a single count. The CDR3 is CASSFSGPYNEQFF. CDR3 DNA: TGCGCCAGCAGCTTTAGCGGACCCTACAATGAGCAGTTCTTC. This chain connects TRBV5-1 to TRBJ2-1, with D possibly matching TRBD2 (6 bases). Looked up from germline, CDR1 is SGHRS and CDR2 is YFSETQ. V lost 2 bases and J 2 bases, leaving 8 bases between the germline ends. The CDR3 loop spans 14 amino acids.

This clone was detected a few times. The chain couples TRBV29-1 to TRBJ1-3; D gene ambiguous. This CDR3 has 14 residues. Trimming took 5 bases from V and 3 from J, leaving 14 bases between them. CDR1 is SQVTM, CDR2 ANQGSEA, per germline. CDR3 loop: CSVYGAAVGNTIYF. Here the CDR3 DNA reads TGCAGCGTTTATGGCGCGGCCGTTGGAAACACCATATATTTT.

The chain uses TRBV30 and TRBJ2-7; 8 nucleotides match TRBD2. This CDR3 region has 14 residues. CDR1 is GTSNPN, CDR2 SVGIG, per germline (reference sequence). The J segment lost 7 bases and the V segment lost 5 bases, leaving 13 bases of the junction unmatched. CDR3 in DNA: TGTGCCTGGTCCAAAGAGCGGGAGCGTCGGGAGCAGTACTTC. This gives the protein CAWSKERERREQYF.

The V gene is TRBV11-3, the J gene TRBJ2-1; 7 bases fit TRBD1. Looked up from germline, CDR1 is SGHNT and CDR2 is YENEEA. This CDR3 is built from 15 residues. V was clipped by 5 bases and J by 7 bases; unmatched bases: 11. The chain's CDR3 is CASSKRQGFRNEQFF. In nucleotides, the CDR3 is TGTGCCAGCAGCAAGCGACAGGGCTTCCGGAATGAGCAGTTCTTC.

Points on this clone: This specimen includes other DNA sequences encoding the same CDR3. The CDR3 DNA is TGCGCCAGCAGCTTGGCGGGGGGACCAGATACGCAGTATTTT. Protein sequence: CASSLAGGPDTQYF. The chain carries TRBV5-1 and TRBJ2-3, with TRBD2 matching 7 bases. This CDR3 spans 14 amino acids. The germline V gene encodes CDR1 SGHRS and CDR2 YFSETQ. The J segment lost 4 bases and the V segment lost 0 bases, leaving 2 bases of the junction unmatched.

In this sample, this clone turned up a few times. The chain employs TRBV7-2 and TRBJ1-5; D uncertain. The CDR3 is 11 residues long. Trimming removed 5 bases from V and 9 bases from J, with 8 bases in between. CDR1 and CDR2 from the germline V gene are SGHTA and FQGNSA. CDR3 sequence (DNA): TGTGCCAGCAGCGCGTGGGGGCCCCAGCATTTT. It is translated as CASSAWGPQHF.

The rearrangement links TRBV29-1 to TRBJ2-2; D not resolved. Germline loops: CDR1 SQVTM, CDR2 ANQGSEA. The CDR3 is made up of 11 amino acids. V lost 5 bases to trimming and J lost 3 bases, with 4 bases between them. The CDR3: CSVSYTGELFF. Here the CDR3 DNA reads TGCAGCGTTTCCTACACCGGGGAGCTGTTTTTT.

Notes on this clone: With a much larger clone just one base away, this may be a read error. The CDR3 region is CASSLSALWGYAF. The CDR3 DNA reads as TGTGCCAGCAGCTTGTCGGCCCTATGGGGCTACGCCTTC. The chain employs TRBV5-4 and TRBJ1-2; maybe TRBD1 (5 bases). The length of the CDR3 is 13 residues. CDR1 is SGHNT and CDR2 is YYREEE in the germline V gene (reference sequence). Based on the CDR3 plus reference TRBV5-4 and TRBJ1-2, the full variable domain is ETGVTQSPTHLIKTRGQQVTLRCSSQSGHNTVSWYQQALGQGPQFIFQYYREEENGRGNFPPRFSGLQFPNYSSELNVNALELDDSALYLCASSLSALWGYAFGSGTRLTVV.

The V call is TRBV19, the J call TRBJ1-2; D may be TRBD1 (5 bases). The V gene's germline CDR1 is LNHDA and CDR2 SQIVND (reference sequence). This CDR3 is 13 amino acids long. V lost 6 bases and J lost 4, with 12 bases in between. The CDR3 is CASSGTGGYGYTF. As DNA, the CDR3 is TGTGCCAGTAGCGGTACAGGAGGCTATGGCTACACCTTC.

For the CDR3, the DNA is TGTGCCAGCTCTCTCCTATGGGGCAGTAATCAGCCCCAGCATTTT. Its protein product is CASSLLWGSNQPQHF. The chain employs TRBV18 and TRBJ1-5; possibly TRBD1 for D (5 bases). Trimming cost V 6 bases and J 4 bases, with 16 bases left between them. Germline loops: CDR1 KGHSH, CDR2 LQKENI. The CDR3 runs 15 residues.

The rearrangement joins TRBV11-3 to TRBJ2-7; D uncertain. The germline V gene encodes CDR1 SGHNT and CDR2 YENEEA. This CDR3 is built from 13 residues. V dropped 1 base and J dropped 2 bases, with 6 bases sitting between them. Here the CDR3 reads CASSLGATYEQYF. In DNA, the CDR3 is TGTGCCAGCAGCTTAGGGGCCACCTACGAGCAGTACTTC.

The CDR3 DNA sequence: TGCGCCAGCAGCTTGGGTCGGCGAGAGCAGTTCTTC. It is translated as CASSLGRREQFF. The chain couples TRBV5-1 to TRBJ2-1, with D unclear. CDR3 length: 12 residues. V lost 0 bases, J lost 10 bases, and 8 bases lay in between. Germline V gene sequence: CDR1 SGHRS, CDR2 YFSETQ.

V is TRBV2 and J is TRBJ2-7; no firm D call. The CDR3 is 11 amino acids. Germline V lookup: CDR1 SNHLY, CDR2 FYNNEI. V lost 4 bases and J lost 6, with 7 bases in between. Written as DNA, the CDR3 is TGTGCCAGCAGTGCTATGCGCGAGCAGTACTTC. Translated, it gives CASSAMREQYF.

This rearrangement joins TRBV18 to TRBJ2-5, with D possibly matching TRBD2 (5 bases). The length of the CDR3 is 15 residues. The V and J ends lost 6 bases and 2 bases respectively, with 16 bases between them. In germline, CDR1 is KGHSH, CDR2 LQKENI. The CDR3 sequence: CASSPRASRQETQYF. Written as DNA, the CDR3 is TGTGCCAGCTCGCCCCGGGCTAGCCGGCAAGAGACCCAGTACTTC.

The chain couples TRBV4-1 to TRBJ2-7; TRBD1 matches at 12 bases. CDR1 MGHRA and CDR2 YSYEKL come from the germline V gene. There are 17 residues in the CDR3. J lost 3 bases, V lost 0 bases, and 6 bases had no gene match. The chain's CDR3 is CASSQELWDRGLYEQYF. CDR3 DNA: TGCGCCAGCAGCCAAGAATTGTGGGACAGGGGGCTCTACGAGCAGTACTTC.

This clone showed up just a few times. V is TRBV18 and J is TRBJ2-4; D not resolved. The V gene's germline CDR1 is KGHSH and CDR2 LQKENI. This CDR3 spans 14 amino acids. V was pared by 3 bases and J by 0 bases, with 6 bases between. CDR3 nucleotide sequence: TGTGCCAGCTCACCCAGCCTAGCCAAAAACATTCAGTACTTC. Protein: CASSPSLAKNIQYF. Together with reference TRBV18 and TRBJ2-4, the CDR3 gives the full variable domain: NAGVMQNPRHLVRRRGQEARLRCSPMKGHSHVYWYRQLPEEGLKFMVYLQKENIIDESGMPKERFSAEFPKEGPSILRIQQVVRGDSAAYFCASSPSLAKNIQYFGAGTRLSVL.

J is TRBJ1-4 and V is TRBV28; the D is unclear. With 5 bases removed from V and 8 bases from J, the gap between germline ends came to 12 bases. The CDR3 is made up of 13 amino acids. CDR1 is MDHEN, CDR2 SYDVKM, per germline. DNA of the CDR3: TGTGCCAGCAGTCGCTTGACGGTGGAAAAACTGTTTTTT. This translates into CASSRLTVEKLFF.

Worth noting for this clone: A read error is likely here: a far larger clone is one base away. This same CDR3 is encoded by further DNA sequences in the sample. V gene TRBV29-1 combines with J gene TRBJ2-2; possibly TRBD1 for D (5 bases). CDR1 is SQVTM and CDR2 is ANQGSEA in the germline V gene. This CDR3 is 12 amino acids long. V lost 6 bases, J lost 5 bases, and 10 bases lay in between. The DNA for the CDR3 is TGCAGCGTGAGGCAGGGTACCGGGGAGCTGTTTTTT. Amino acids: CSVRQGTGELFF.

This clone was seen only once. The V and J genes are TRBV20-1 and TRBJ2-1, with D hard to call. The CDR3 totals 11 residues. Trimming left V 6 bases short and J 4 bases short, with 7 bases between. CDR1 DFQATT and CDR2 SNEGSKA come from the germline V gene (reference sequence). In nucleotides, the CDR3 is TGCAGTGCCAATATTTACAATGAGCAGTTCTTC. Encoded protein: CSANIYNEQFF.

The chain combines TRBV25-1 with TRBJ2-7; D possibly corresponds to TRBD1 (5 bases). The CDR3 consists of 13 residues. The V end lost 11 bases, the J end lost 2 bases, and 16 bases lay between the germline ends. CDR1 and CDR2 from the germline V gene are MGHDK and SYGVNS. CDR3: CASTGEHTYEQYF. In DNA form, the CDR3 reads TGTGCCTCCACAGGTGAACACACCTACGAGCAGTACTTC.